The TCR beta chain described here comes from a study of T cell changes during pregnancy in multiple sclerosis. Clones were sequenced by immunoSEQ multiplex PCR, and TCRdb holds only the in-frame ones, with some missing. Of about 44,000 clones listed, 90% are singletons. The length of the CDR3 is 15 residues. After removal of 5 bases from V and 6 bases from J, the junction contained 11 bases not matched to a gene. Germline V gene lookup returns CDR1 SGHVS and CDR2 FNYEAQ. The chain is built from TRBV7-6 and TRBJ2-7, with TRBD1 identical over 9 bases. Sequenced material: CD4+ T cells from peripheral blood mononuclear cells, taken before pregnancy. The receptor was derived from a female donor with multiple sclerosis, enrolled in a pregnancy study. CDR3 residues: CASSQGQGITGEQYF. The CDR3 nucleotides read TGTGCCAGCAGCCAAGGACAGGGGATTACTGGCGAGCAGTACTTC.